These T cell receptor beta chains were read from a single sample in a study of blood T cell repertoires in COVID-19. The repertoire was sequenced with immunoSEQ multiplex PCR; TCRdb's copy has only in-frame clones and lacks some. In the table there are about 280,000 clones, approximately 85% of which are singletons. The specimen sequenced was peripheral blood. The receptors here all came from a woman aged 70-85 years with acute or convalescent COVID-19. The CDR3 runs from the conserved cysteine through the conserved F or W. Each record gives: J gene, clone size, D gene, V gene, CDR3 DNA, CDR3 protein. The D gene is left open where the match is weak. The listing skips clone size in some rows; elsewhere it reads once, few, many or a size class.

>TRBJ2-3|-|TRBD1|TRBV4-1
TGCGCCAGCAGCCCGCGGGACAGGGGGCTACTAGATACGCAGTATTTT
CASSPRDRGLLDTQYF
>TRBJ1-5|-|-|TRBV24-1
TGTGCCACCAGTGATACAGGGACGTACCAGCCCCAGCATTTT
CATSDTGTYQPQHF
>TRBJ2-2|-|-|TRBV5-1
TGCGCCAGCAGCTTAAATAGGCGGGGTACGAACACCGGGGAGCTGTTTTTT
CASSLNRRGTNTGELFF
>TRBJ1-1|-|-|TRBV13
TGTGCCAGCAGCTTAGGCGGAGGGGTGAACACTGAAGCTTTCTTT
CASSLGGGVNTEAFF
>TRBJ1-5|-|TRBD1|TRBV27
TGTGCCAGCCCATACAGGGACAGGGGAAATCAGCCCCAGCATTTT
CASPYRDRGNQPQHF
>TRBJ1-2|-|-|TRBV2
TGTGCCAGCAGTGAAGCAAACACAGTCCCACTCCCTCTTAACTATGGCTACACCTTC
CASSEANTVPLPLNYGYTF
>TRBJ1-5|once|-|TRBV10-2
TGCGCCAGCGTCGGACAGTTCAATCAGCCCCAGCATTTT
CASVGQFNQPQHF
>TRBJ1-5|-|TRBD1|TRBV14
TGTGCCAGCAGCCAGACAGGGCAGAATCAGCCCCAGCATTTT
CASSQTGQNQPQHF
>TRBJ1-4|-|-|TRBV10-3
TGTGCCATCAGTGAAGCAGGGGCTGAAAAACTGTTTTTT
CAISEAGAEKLFF
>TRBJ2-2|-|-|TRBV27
TGTGCCAGCAGTTTAGAGTTGTCGGGCCAGGGTGGGTTCGGCGGGGAGCTGTTTTTT
CASSLELSGQGGFGGELFF
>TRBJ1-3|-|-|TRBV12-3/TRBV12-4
TGTGCCAGCAGTTTACAAACTGGAAACACCATATATTTT
CASSLQTGNTIYF
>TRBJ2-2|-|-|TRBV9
TGTGCCAGCAGCCCCAGACACGACAGGCTGAACACCGGGGAGCTGTTTTTT
CASSPRHDRLNTGELFF
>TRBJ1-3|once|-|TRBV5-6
TGTGCCAGCAGCTCACAGACCTATGGAAACACCATATATTTT
CASSSQTYGNTIYF
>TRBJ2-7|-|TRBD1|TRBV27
TGTGCCAGCAGGGGACAGGGATCCTACGAGCAGTACTTC
CASRGQGSYEQYF
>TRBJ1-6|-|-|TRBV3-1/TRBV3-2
TGTGCCATTGGGGGGGGCGGATATAATTCACCCCTCCACTTT
CAIGGGGYNSPLHF
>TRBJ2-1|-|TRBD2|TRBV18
TGTGCCAGCTCACCTCTAGCGGGGTCGTCCTCCAATGAGCAGTTCTTC
CASSPLAGSSSNEQFF
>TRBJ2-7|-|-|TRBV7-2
TGTGCCAGCTCCCGAGGCAGACTCTACGAGCAGTACTTC
CASSRGRLYEQYF
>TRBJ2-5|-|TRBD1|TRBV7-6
TGTGCCAGCAGCTCACGGACAGGGCGAGAGACCCAGTACTTC
CASSSRTGRETQYF
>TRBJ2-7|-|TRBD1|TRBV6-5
TGTGCCAGCAGCTCCGGGACAGGGGGATACGAGCAGTACTTC
CASSSGTGGYEQYF
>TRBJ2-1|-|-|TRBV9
TGTGCCAGCAGCGTAGCTTATACCAGCTCCTACAATGAGCAGTTCTTC
CASSVAYTSSYNEQFF
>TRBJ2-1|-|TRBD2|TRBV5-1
TGCGCCAGCACCGAGACTAGCGGACTATACAATGAGCAGTTCTTC
CASTETSGLYNEQFF
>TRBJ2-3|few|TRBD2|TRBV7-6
TGTGCCAGCAGCTCCTTTGCGGGGGGGAGCACAGATACGCAGTATTTT
CASSSFAGGSTDTQYF
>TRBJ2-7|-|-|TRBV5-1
TGCGCCAGCTCGGACATCCCAGGCAACGAGCAGTACTTC
CASSDIPGNEQYF
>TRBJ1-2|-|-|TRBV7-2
TGTGCCAGCAGCTTATCGACGGGTGGCTACACCTTC
CASSLSTGGYTF
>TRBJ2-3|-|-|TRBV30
TGTGCCTGGAGTGTACGTGGTGCGGATACGCAGTATTTT
CAWSVRGADTQYF
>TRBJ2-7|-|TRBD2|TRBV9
TGTGCCAGCAGCGTAGGCGGGGGGGCCGCCTACGAGCAGTACTTC
CASSVGGGAAYEQYF
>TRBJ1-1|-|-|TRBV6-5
TGTGCCAGCAGTTACTCCTCGGCCGGGGGCACTGAAGCTTTCTTT
CASSYSSAGGTEAFF
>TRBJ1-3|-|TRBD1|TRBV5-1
TGCGCCAGCAGCGCCGGGACAGCTGGAAACACCATATATTTT
CASSAGTAGNTIYF
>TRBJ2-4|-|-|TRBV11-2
TGTGCCAGCAGCTTAGTGGCGGTGGACATTCAGTACTTC
CASSLVAVDIQYF
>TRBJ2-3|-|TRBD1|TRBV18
TGTGCCAGCTCACCATTCACGACAGGGGGGACCACAGATACGCAGTATTTT
CASSPFTTGGTTDTQYF
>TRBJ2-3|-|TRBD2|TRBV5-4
TGTGCCACCAAAAGGACTAGCGAAGCAGATACGCAGTATTTT
CATKRTSEADTQYF
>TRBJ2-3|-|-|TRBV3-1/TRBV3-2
TGTGCCAGCAGCCGAAACCCTAGAATCCTCACAGATACGCAGTATTTT
CASSRNPRILTDTQYF
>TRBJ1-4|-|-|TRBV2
TGTGCCAGCAGTGAATGGGCAGCCCTCAATGAAAAACTGTTTTTT
CASSEWAALNEKLFF
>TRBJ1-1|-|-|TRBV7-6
TGTGCCAGCAGCTTAGACTGGAGGGAGGGCTTACTCGCAAGCGCTGAAGCTTTCTTT
CASSLDWREGLLASAEAFF
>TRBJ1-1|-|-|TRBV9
TGTGCCAGCAGCGTAAATCAGGGTGGGAACACTGAAGCTTTCTTT
CASSVNQGGNTEAFF
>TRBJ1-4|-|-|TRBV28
TGTGCCAGCAGTCCCCCGGGGGGCCGGGACGAAAAACTGTTTTTT
CASSPPGGRDEKLFF
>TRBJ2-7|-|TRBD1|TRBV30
TGTGCCTGGAGTGCCTGGGACAGCGCCCACTCCTACGAGCAGTACTTC
CAWSAWDSAHSYEQYF
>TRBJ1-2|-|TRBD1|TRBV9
TGTGCCAGCAGCGTTTCCGACAGGGACTACTATGGCTACACCTTC
CASSVSDRDYYGYTF
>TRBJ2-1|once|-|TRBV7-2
TGTGCCAGCAGCTTCGCGACTCCCTACAATGAGCAGTTCTTC
CASSFATPYNEQFF
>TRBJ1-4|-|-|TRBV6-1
TGTGCCAGCAGTGAAGTATGGGGAGGCGGTGAAAAACTGTTTTTT
CASSEVWGGGEKLFF
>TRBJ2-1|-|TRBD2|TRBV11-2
TGTGCCAGCAGCTTAGATCTACTAGCGGGGGCTAATGAGCAGTTCTTC
CASSLDLLAGANEQFF
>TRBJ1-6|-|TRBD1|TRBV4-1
TGCGCCAGCAGCCAAGCGGGACAGCCCAATTCACCCCTCCACTTT
CASSQAGQPNSPLHF
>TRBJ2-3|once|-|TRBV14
TGTGCCAGCAGCAGGAACGGGGGGCTGAGCACAGATACGCAGTATTTT
CASSRNGGLSTDTQYF